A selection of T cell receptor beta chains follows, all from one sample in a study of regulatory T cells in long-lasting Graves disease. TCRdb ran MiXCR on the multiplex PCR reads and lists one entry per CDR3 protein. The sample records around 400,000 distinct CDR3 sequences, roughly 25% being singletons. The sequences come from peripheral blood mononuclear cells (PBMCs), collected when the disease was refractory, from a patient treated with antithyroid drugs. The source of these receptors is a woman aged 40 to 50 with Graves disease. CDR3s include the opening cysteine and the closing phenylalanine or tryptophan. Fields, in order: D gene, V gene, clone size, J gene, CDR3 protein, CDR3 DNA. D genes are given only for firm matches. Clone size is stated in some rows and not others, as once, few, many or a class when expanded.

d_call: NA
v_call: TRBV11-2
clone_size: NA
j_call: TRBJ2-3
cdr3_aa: CASSLWTVSTDTQYF
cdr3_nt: TGTGCCAGCAGCTTGTGGACAGTAAGCACAGATACGCAGTATTTT

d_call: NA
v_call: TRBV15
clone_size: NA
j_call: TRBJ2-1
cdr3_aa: CATSRRTTYNEQFF
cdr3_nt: TGTGCCACCAGCAGACGGACTACGTACAATGAGCAGTTCTTC

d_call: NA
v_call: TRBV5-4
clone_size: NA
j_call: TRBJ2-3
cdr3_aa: CASSPQQEATDTQYF
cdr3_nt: TGTGCCAGCAGCCCTCAGCAGGAGGCGACAGATACGCAGTATTTT

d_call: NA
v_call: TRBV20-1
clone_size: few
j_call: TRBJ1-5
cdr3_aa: CSASGGASIQPQHF
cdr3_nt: TGCAGTGCTAGTGGGGGGGCTTCAATTCAGCCCCAGCATTTT

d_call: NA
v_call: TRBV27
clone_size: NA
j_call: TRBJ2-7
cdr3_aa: CASTPRKGWGTNEQYF
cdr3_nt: TGTGCCAGCACCCCAAGGAAAGGATGGGGCACCAACGAGCAGTACTTC

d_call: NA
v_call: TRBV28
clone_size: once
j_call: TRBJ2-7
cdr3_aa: CASTIMGEQYF
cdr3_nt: TGTGCCAGCACGATTATGGGCGAGCAGTACTTC

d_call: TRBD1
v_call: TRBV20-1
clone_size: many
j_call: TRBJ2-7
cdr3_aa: CSADRGRVEQYF
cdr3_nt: TGCAGTGCTGACAGGGGGCGCGTCGAGCAGTACTTC

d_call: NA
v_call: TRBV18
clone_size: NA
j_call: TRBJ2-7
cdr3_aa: CASSPLPLAGEQYF
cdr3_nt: TGTGCCAGCTCACCACTGCCCCTGGCAGGCGAGCAGTACTTC

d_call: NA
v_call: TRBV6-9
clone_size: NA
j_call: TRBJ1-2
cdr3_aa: CASSWRQGYTF
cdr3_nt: TGTGCCAGCAGTTGGCGTCAAGGCTACACCTTC

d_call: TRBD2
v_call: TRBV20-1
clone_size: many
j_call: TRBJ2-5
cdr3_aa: CSARGHLGLAGEETQYF
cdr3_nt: TGCAGTGCTAGAGGTCACCTCGGACTAGCGGGAGAAGAGACCCAGTACTTC

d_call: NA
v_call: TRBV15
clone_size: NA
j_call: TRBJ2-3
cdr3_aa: CATSRDRANTDTQYF
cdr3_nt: TGTGCCACCAGCAGAGATAGGGCCAACACAGATACGCAGTATTTT

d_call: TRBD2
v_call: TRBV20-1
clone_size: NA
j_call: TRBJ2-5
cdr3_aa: CSASRTRGKQETQYF
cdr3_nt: TGCAGTGCTTCTCGGACTAGAGGGAAACAAGAGACCCAGTACTTC

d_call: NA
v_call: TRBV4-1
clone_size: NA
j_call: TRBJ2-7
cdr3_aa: CASSPFSEVPYEQYF
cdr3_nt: TGCGCCAGCAGCCCCTTTAGCGAGGTCCCCTACGAGCAGTACTTC

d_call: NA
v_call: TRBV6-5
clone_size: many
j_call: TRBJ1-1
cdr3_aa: CASSYSGGHTEAFF
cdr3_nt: TGTGCCAGCAGTTACTCGGGGGGGCACACTGAAGCTTTCTTT

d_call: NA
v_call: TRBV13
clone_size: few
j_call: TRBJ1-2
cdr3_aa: CASSDSGWDYGYTF
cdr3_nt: TGTGCCAGCAGCGATTCAGGGTGGGACTATGGCTACACCTTC

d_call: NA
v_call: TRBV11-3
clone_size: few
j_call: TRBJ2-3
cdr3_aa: CASSSMGDTQYF
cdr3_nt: TGTGCCAGCAGCTCGATGGGAGATACGCAGTATTTT

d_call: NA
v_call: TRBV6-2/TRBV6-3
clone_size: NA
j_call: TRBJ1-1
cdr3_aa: CASTPGPTLKNTEAFF
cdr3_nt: TGTGCCAGCACCCCCGGTCCAACGTTGAAGAACACTGAAGCTTTCTTT

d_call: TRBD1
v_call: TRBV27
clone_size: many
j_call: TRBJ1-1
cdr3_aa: CASSSMRFQGAGTEAFF
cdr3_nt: TGTGCCAGCAGTTCCATGCGCTTCCAGGGGGCTGGCACTGAAGCTTTCTTT

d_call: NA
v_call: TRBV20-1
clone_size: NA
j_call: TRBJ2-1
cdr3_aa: CSASGGFF
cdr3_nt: TGCAGTGCTAGTGGGGGGTTCTTC

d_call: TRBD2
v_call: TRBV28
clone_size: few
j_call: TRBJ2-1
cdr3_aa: CASSKTSGIYNEQFF
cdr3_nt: TGTGCCAGCAGCAAAACTAGCGGCATTTACAATGAGCAGTTCTTC

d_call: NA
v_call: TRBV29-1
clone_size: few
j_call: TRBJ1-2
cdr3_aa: CSVDGYGYTF
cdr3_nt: TGCAGCGTTGATGGGTATGGCTACACCTTC

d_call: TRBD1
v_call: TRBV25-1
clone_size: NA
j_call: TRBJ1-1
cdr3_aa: CASSSTGAWSEAFF
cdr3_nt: TGTGCCAGCAGTTCCACAGGGGCCTGGTCTGAAGCTTTCTTT

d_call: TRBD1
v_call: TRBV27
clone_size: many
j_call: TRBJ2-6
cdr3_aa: CASSLWGTGASGANVLTF
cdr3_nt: TGTGCCAGCAGTTTATGGGGGACAGGGGCCTCGGGGGCCAACGTCCTGACTTTC

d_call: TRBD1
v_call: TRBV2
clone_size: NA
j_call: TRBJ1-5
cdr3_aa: CASIRDRGFYSNQSQHF
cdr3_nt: TGTGCCAGCATCCGGGACAGGGGGTTTTATAGCAATCAGTCCCAGCATTTT

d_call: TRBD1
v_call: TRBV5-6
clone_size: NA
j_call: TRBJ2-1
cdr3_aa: CASSWDSNEQFF
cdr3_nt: TGTGCCAGCAGCTGGGACAGCAATGAGCAGTTCTTC

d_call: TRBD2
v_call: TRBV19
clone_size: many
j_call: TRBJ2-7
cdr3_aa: CASSAGEGNEQYF
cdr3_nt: TGTGCCAGTAGTGCGGGGGAGGGGAACGAGCAGTACTTC

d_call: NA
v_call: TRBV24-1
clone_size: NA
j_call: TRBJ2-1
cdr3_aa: CATSSGMPYNEQFF
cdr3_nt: TGTGCCACCAGTTCCGGGATGCCCTACAATGAGCAGTTCTTC

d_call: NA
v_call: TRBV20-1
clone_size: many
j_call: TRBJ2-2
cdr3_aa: CSARDGWAGELFF
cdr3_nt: TGCAGTGCTAGAGATGGGTGGGCCGGGGAGCTGTTTTTT

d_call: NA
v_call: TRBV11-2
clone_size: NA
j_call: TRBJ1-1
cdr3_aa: CASSSLRRQGRWMNTEAFF
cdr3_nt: TGTGCCAGCAGTTCCTTACGGAGGCAGGGCCGATGGATGAACACTGAAGCTTTCTTT

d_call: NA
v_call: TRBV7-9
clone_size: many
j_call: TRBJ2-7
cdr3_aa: CASNQQGGEQYF
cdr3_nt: TGTGCCAGCAATCAACAGGGAGGCGAGCAGTACTTC

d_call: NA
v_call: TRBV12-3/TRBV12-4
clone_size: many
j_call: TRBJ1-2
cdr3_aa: CASSSGSPLGLIYGYTF
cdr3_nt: TGTGCCAGCAGTTCCGGGAGCCCCCTGGGGTTAATTTATGGCTACACCTTC

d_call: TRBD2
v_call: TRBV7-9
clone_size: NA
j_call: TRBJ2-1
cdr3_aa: CASSLASAGGQFF
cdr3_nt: TGTGCCAGCAGCTTAGCGTCGGCGGGGGGTCAGTTCTTC

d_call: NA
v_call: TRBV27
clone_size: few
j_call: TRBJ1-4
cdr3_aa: CASSPLTVEKLFF
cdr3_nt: TGTGCCAGCAGTCCCCTGACAGTGGAAAAACTGTTTTTT

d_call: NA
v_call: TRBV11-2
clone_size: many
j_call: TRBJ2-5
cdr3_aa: CASSPVPRRGMGETQYF
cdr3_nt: TGTGCCAGCAGCCCCGTTCCCCGTCGGGGGATGGGAGAGACCCAGTACTTC

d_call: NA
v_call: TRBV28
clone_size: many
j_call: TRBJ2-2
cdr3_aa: CASSLTTNTGELFF
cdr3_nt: TGTGCCAGCAGTCTAACTACGAACACCGGGGAGCTGTTTTTT

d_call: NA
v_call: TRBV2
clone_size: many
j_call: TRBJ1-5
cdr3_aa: CASSGANSNQPQHF
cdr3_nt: TGTGCCAGCAGCGGGGCTAATAGCAATCAGCCCCAGCATTTT

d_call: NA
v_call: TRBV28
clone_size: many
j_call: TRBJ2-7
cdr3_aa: CASLRGQAATYEQYF
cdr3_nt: TGTGCCAGCCTTCGCGGTCAGGCAGCCACCTACGAGCAGTACTTC

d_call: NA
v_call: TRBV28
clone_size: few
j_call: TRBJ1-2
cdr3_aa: CASSLSGINNYGYTF
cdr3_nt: TGTGCCAGCAGTTTATCCGGGATTAATAACTATGGCTACACCTTC

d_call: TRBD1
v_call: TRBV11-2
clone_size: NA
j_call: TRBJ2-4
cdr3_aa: CASSSFRDRISNIQYF
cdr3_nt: TGTGCCAGCAGCTCCTTCCGGGACAGAATTAGTAACATTCAGTACTTC